This T cell receptor (beta chain) was sequenced for a study of HIV-infected patients and healthy controls. By share of the sample, this clonotype is medium-sized. Whole blood was used without fractionation, so all unsorted peripheral T cells were included. Alpha and beta constant-region primers primed reverse transcription of around 550 ng RNA. Using multiplexing indices, alpha and beta chain libraries were generated apart by chain-specific third strand synthesis. TCRdb called the 5' RACE reads again in MiXCR, with one record for every CDR3 protein. The sample holds about 10,000 distinct CDR3 sequences, 6.5% to 9% seen once. The sample comprised blood. The TCR was taken from an adult in good health.

This CDR3 reads CASSPSGGGWTGELFF. In nucleotides, the CDR3 is TGTGCCAGCAGCCCCAGCGGGGGGGGATGGACCGGGGAGCTGTTTTTT. This rearrangement joins TRBV7-6 to TRBJ2-2, with TRBD2 matching 10 bases. Germline assignment: CDR1 SGHVS and CDR2 FNYEAQ. V dropped 5 bases and J dropped 5; count of bases not matched to a gene: 8. This CDR3 has 16 amino acids.